The clone carrying this T cell receptor beta chain was detected only a few times. Germline CDR1 is KGHSH and CDR2 is LQKENI. Trimming shortened V by 6 bases and J by 10 bases, and 18 bases separated the two germline ends. The length of the CDR3 is 13 residues. This sample was included in a study of blood T cell repertoires in COVID-19. Study summary: COVID-19 samples from acute and convalescent phases originated in the United States, Italy and Spain.

Per the study methods: Quantification of nucleated cells was approximated via reference gene primer amplification. Libraries were prepared by immunoSEQ multiplex PCR; TCRdb keeps only in-frame clonotypes and omits some of them. V, J and clone size were drawn from that table, and D and trimming were deduced from the DNA. Of about 130,000 clones listed, about four fifths were seen once; the top ten hold roughly 3%. This clonotype was sampled from an elderly woman with acute or convalescent COVID-19. The chain is built from TRBV18 and TRBJ1-1; perhaps TRBD1 as D (5 bases). The sequenced sample consisted of peripheral blood. CDR3 loop: CASSRGGGTGAFF. The CDR3 DNA reads as TGTGCCAGCTCGCGAGGCGGGGGTACAGGAGCTTTCTTT.